This entry lists 26 T cell receptor beta chains sequenced from one sample in a study of cytomegalovirus exposure and HLA in healthy donors. 13 Jbeta primers and 60 Vbeta primers were used for the PCR. Only in-frame clones appear in the TCRdb table, and some are missing; sequencing was by immunoSEQ multiplex PCR. The data show around 84,000 clones, and the top ten clones hold 4.6%. Sequencing was done on a sample of PBMCs. Receptors originate from a man aged 25-40 years in good health and CMV-seronegative.

The chain carries TRBV18 and TRBJ1-1; D perhaps matches TRBD1 (5 bases). CDR1 is KGHSH, CDR2 LQKENI, per germline. The CDR3 is 14 residues long. Trimming shortened V by 5 bases and J by 4 bases, and 14 bases separated the two germline ends. Written as DNA, the CDR3 is TGTGCCAGCTCATTTGGGCGGGGGACCACTGAAGCTTTCTTT. Translating gives CASSFGRGTTEAFF.

The J gene is TRBJ2-1, the V gene TRBV7-9; D perhaps matches TRBD1 (6 bases). CDR1 is SEHNR, CDR2 FQNEAQ, per germline (reference sequence). CDR3 length equals 15 residues. Trimming shortened V by 3 bases and J by 0 bases, and 9 bases separated the two germline ends. The CDR3 loop reads CASSLQGYSYNEQFF. The CDR3 DNA sequence: TGTGCCAGCAGCTTGCAGGGGTACTCCTACAATGAGCAGTTCTTC.

V usage is TRBV7-9 and J usage is TRBJ1-1; no reliable D call. The V gene lost 3 bases and the J gene lost 3 bases, with 5 bases spanning the gap. This CDR3 has 12 residues. Germline CDR1 reads SEHNR; CDR2 reads FQNEAQ (reference sequence). Here the CDR3 reads CASSFSDTEAFF. In nucleotides, the CDR3 is TGTGCCAGCAGCTTTAGCGACACTGAAGCTTTCTTT. The entire variable domain, with the rest obtained from reference TRBV7-9 and TRBJ1-1, is as follows: DTGVSQNPRHKITKRGQNVTFRCDPISEHNRLYWYRQTLGQGPEFLTYFQNEAQLEKSRLLSDRFSAERPKGSFSTLEIQRTEQGDSAMYLCASSFSDTEAFFGQGTRLTVV.

The chain couples TRBV11-2 to TRBJ2-1; D ambiguous. Trimming cost V 0 bases and J 6 bases, with 12 bases left between them. Germline V gene sequence: CDR1 SGHAT, CDR2 FQNNGV. The length of the CDR3 is 15 residues. DNA of the CDR3: TGTGCCAGCAGCTTAGATCCTATCCCGATCAATGAGCAGTTCTTC. Translating it yields CASSLDPIPINEQFF. The full variable domain, in which reference TRBV11-2 and TRBJ2-1 provide the parts outside the CDR3, is EAGVAQSPRYKIIEKRQSVAFWCNPISGHATLYWYQQILGQGPKLLIQFQNNGVVDDSQLPKDRFSAERLKGVDSTLKIQPAKLEDSAVYLCASSLDPIPINEQFFGPGTRLTVL.

The chain carries TRBV18 and TRBJ2-3; 7 nucleotides align to TRBD2. V lost 0 bases, J lost 2 bases, and 8 bases stayed unmatched. The CDR3 contains 17 residues. CDR1 is KGHSH, CDR2 LQKENI, per germline. The CDR3 loop is CASSPPSPSGNTDTQYF. In nucleotides, the CDR3 is TGTGCCAGCTCACCACCGAGTCCTAGCGGAAACACAGATACGCAGTATTTT.

The CDR3 nucleotides read TGTGCCAGTAGTGTCTTATACAATGAGCAGTTCTTC. Its protein is CASSVLYNEQFF. This sequence joins TRBV19 and TRBJ2-1, with D unclear. Deletions cut 5 bases from V and 4 bases from J, with 6 bases between. Germline V gene lookup returns CDR1 LNHDA and CDR2 SQIVND (reference sequence). This CDR3 has 12 amino acids.

The chain employs TRBV7-3 and TRBJ2-7, with 12 positions matching TRBD2. This CDR3 has 15 amino acids. The junction had 5 bases not matched to a gene; V was cut back by 5 bases and J by 3 bases. Germline CDR1 is SGHTA and CDR2 is FQGTGA. The CDR3 sequence is CASSPGLAGLYEQYF. In nucleotides, the CDR3 is TGTGCCAGCAGCCCTGGACTAGCGGGGCTCTACGAGCAGTACTTC.

The V and J genes are TRBV2 and TRBJ2-7, with 9 bases identical to TRBD1. The CDR3 contains 15 residues. From germline, CDR1 is SNHLY and CDR2 FYNNEI. Germline trimming cut 5 bases from V and 3 bases from J; bases unmatched to any gene: 8. For the CDR3, the DNA is TGTGCCAGCAGTCCGACAGGGGGTCACAACTACGAGCAGTACTTC. Amino acids: CASSPTGGHNYEQYF.

The genes are TRBV4-2 and TRBJ1-5, with D possibly matching TRBD1 (5 bases). Germline V gene lookup returns CDR1 LGHNA and CDR2 YNFKEQ. V lost 2 bases, J lost 6 bases, and 14 bases lay in between. The CDR3 has 15 residues. The CDR3 DNA is TGTGCCAGCAGCCAACGGGGGGATGGTGGTCAGCCCCAGCATTTT. This sequence encodes CASSQRGDGGQPQHF.

The chain joins TRBV6-5 to TRBJ1-2, with D hard to call. Germline CDR1 MNHEY, CDR2 SVGAGI. Trimming left V 2 bases short and J 4 bases short, with 11 bases between. The CDR3 sequence is 14 residues long. The CDR3 DNA sequence: TGTGCCAGCAGTTACAACGGGGTGGTCTATGGCTACACCTTC. Residues: CASSYNGVVYGYTF.

The chain couples TRBV21-1 to TRBJ1-2. TRBV21-1 has pseudogene status. This CDR3 contains 14 residues. Written as DNA, the CDR3 is TGTGCCAGCAGCGGGGCGCGGGGGGCCTATGGCTACACCTTC. The encoded protein is CASSGARGAYGYTF.

The chain employs TRBV29-1 and TRBJ2-5; TRBD2 matches 8 bases. There are 12 residues in the CDR3. J gave up 8 bases and V 3 bases, and 5 bases lay outside the gene matches. Germline V CDR1 and CDR2: SQVTM, ANQGSEA. The DNA for the CDR3 is TGCAGCGTTGAGCCTAGCGGGCCTACCCAGTACTTC. This translates into CSVEPSGPTQYF.

The CDR3 DNA reads TGTGCCAGCAGCTCCACCGGGGTTGAAAAACTGTTTTTT. Protein product: CASSSTGVEKLFF. This chain connects TRBV5-8 to TRBJ1-4, with D unclear. Germline V gene sequence: CDR1 SGHTS, CDR2 YDEGEE. CDR3 length: 13 residues. V was trimmed by 3 bases and J by 7 bases, leaving 10 bases between them.

The J gene is TRBJ1-5, the V gene TRBV18; 7 bases line up with TRBD1. V dropped 1 base and J dropped 7; count of bases not matched to a gene: 4. The CDR3 has 14 residues. Looked up from germline, CDR1 is KGHSH and CDR2 is LQKENI. CDR3 coding DNA: TGTGCCAGCTCACCACAGGGGGCGCGGCAGCCCCAGCATTTT. It encodes CASSPQGARQPQHF.

The rearrangement uses TRBV10-1 and TRBJ1-2, with D maybe TRBD1 (6 bases). The CDR3 is 15 residues long. The germline V gene encodes CDR1 WNHNN and CDR2 SYGVQD (reference sequence). Deletions cut 0 bases from V and 4 bases from J, with 12 bases between. In nucleotides, the CDR3 is TGCGCCAGCAGTGAGTCGGGGGGGCGGATCTATGGCTACACCTTC. Its protein product is CASSESGGRIYGYTF.

The chain links TRBV27 to TRBJ2-5; 8 bases fit TRBD2. Germline V CDR1 and CDR2: MNHEY, SMNVEV (reference sequence). CDR3 length: 13 amino acids. After removal of 7 bases from V and 2 bases from J, the junction contained 3 bases not matched to a gene. CDR3 residues: CASKASGQETQYF. In DNA form, the CDR3 reads TGTGCCAGCAAGGCTAGCGGGCAAGAGACCCAGTACTTC.

This chain links TRBV6-1 with TRBJ1-4, with D perhaps matching TRBD1 (5 bases). Trimming took 8 bases from V and 3 from J, leaving 10 bases between them. The length of the CDR3 is 13 residues. Germline V gene data show CDR1 as MNHNS and CDR2 as SASEGT. The CDR3 region is CASGGTSNEKLFF. DNA of the CDR3: TGTGCCAGCGGGGGGACCTCTAATGAAAAACTGTTTTTT.

The chain combines TRBV6-5 with TRBJ2-2; TRBD2 matches at 7 bases. The junction had 7 bases not matched to a gene; V was cut back by 0 bases and J by 6 bases. Germline V lookup: CDR1 MNHEY, CDR2 SVGAGI. The CDR3 contains 16 residues. The CDR3 is CASSYSLGGVPGELFF. CDR3 DNA sequence: TGTGCCAGCAGTTACTCGTTGGGGGGGGTACCCGGGGAGCTGTTTTTT.

The rearrangement joins TRBV4-3 to TRBJ2-1, with TRBD1 matching over 7 bases. This CDR3 is 13 amino acids long. Germline assignment: CDR1 LGHNA and CDR2 YSLEER. V lost 3 bases, J lost 8 bases, and 4 bases stayed unmatched. The chain's CDR3 is CASSQRQGHEQFF. In DNA, the CDR3 is TGCGCCAGCAGCCAGCGACAGGGTCATGAGCAGTTCTTC.

V usage is TRBV7-8 and J usage is TRBJ1-2; no firm D call. Germline CDR1 reads SGHVS; CDR2 reads FQNEAQ. The CDR3 runs to 19 residues. V was clipped by 5 bases and J by 3 bases, with 28 bases between them. The CDR3 region has the DNA TGTGCCAGCAGCCTCCCATCCCCTTCTTCGACGTCTGAGGACTATGGCTACACCTTC. It is translated as CASSLPSPSSTSEDYGYTF. Full variable domain (rest looked up from reference TRBV7-8 and TRBJ1-2): GAGVSQSPRYKVAKRGQDVALRCDPISGHVSLFWYQQALGQGPEFLTYFQNEAQLDKSGLPSDRFFAERPEGSVSTLKIQRTQQEDSAVYLCASSLPSPSSTSEDYGYTFGSGTRLTVV.

V is TRBV6-5 and J is TRBJ2-3; D gene ambiguous. Germline V CDR1 and CDR2: MNHEY, SVGAGI. The length of the CDR3 is 13 residues. The V and J ends lost 6 bases and 1 base respectively, with 8 bases between them. The CDR3 nucleotides read TGTGCCAGCAGAGCGACGGGCACAGATACGCAGTATTTT. As protein: CASRATGTDTQYF.

This CDR3 reads CASSPRGGSSYEQYF. The CDR3 DNA follows: TGTGCCAGCAGCCCTCGGGGGGGCAGCTCCTACGAGCAGTACTTC. The chain combines TRBV7-2 with TRBJ2-5, with TRBD2 matching 8 bases. The DNA end is a closer match to TRBJ2-7, so the J assignment may be wrong. The CDR3 has 15 amino acids. Germline V CDR1 and CDR2: SGHTA, FQGNSA.

The chain combines TRBV7-2 with TRBJ2-7; 10 bases map to TRBD2. The V gene end was trimmed by 6 bases and the J gene end by 7 bases; junction bases not matched to a gene: 9. Germline CDR1 reads SGHTA; CDR2 reads FQGNSA. CDR3 length: 14 amino acids. In nucleotides, the CDR3 is TGTGCCAGCAGTGTCCTAGCGGGAGTATGGGAGCAGTACTTC. Its translation is CASSVLAGVWEQYF.

The J gene is TRBJ1-5, the V gene TRBV4-1; D gene unclear. This CDR3 is built from 16 residues. V shed 0 bases and J shed 0 bases, with 9 bases lying between them. Germline values: CDR1 MGHRA, CDR2 YSYEKL. CDR3 protein: CASSQDITYSNQPQHF. CDR3 DNA sequence: TGCGCCAGCAGCCAAGATATTACCTATAGCAATCAGCCCCAGCATTTT.

V usage is TRBV6-6 and J usage is TRBJ1-1; D not resolved. Germline loops: CDR1 MNHNY, CDR2 SVGAGI (reference sequence). This CDR3 contains 12 residues. V was shortened by 1 base and J by 6 bases, with 6 bases between the two germline ends. CDR3 sequence: CASSYLRSEAFF. CDR3 nucleotides: TGTGCCAGCAGTTACTTGCGGTCTGAAGCTTTCTTT.

This sequence joins TRBV10-1 and TRBJ2-7; 7 bases line up with TRBD1. Germline V gives CDR1 WNHNN, CDR2 SYGVQD (reference sequence). V shed 6 bases and J 5 bases; nucleotides not matched to a gene: 13. The CDR3 length is 15 residues. The CDR3 DNA sequence: TGCGCCAGCAGCGCTACAGGGGTTCTAATCCACGAGCAGTACTTC. Its protein is CASSATGVLIHEQYF.